This T cell receptor beta chain was recovered during a study of cytomegalovirus exposure and HLA in healthy donors. The PCR employed 60 Vbeta primers together with 13 Jbeta primers. Sequenced by immunoSEQ multiplex PCR; TCRdb stores in-frame clones only, minus some. In the table there are some 140,000 clones, about three quarters of which are singletons. The CDR3 has 13 amino acids. Per the germline V gene, CDR1 is SNHLY and CDR2 is FYNNEI. V lost 3 bases to trimming and J lost 1 base, with 7 bases between them. This clonotype originated in a male donor in good health and CMV-seropositive. This chain uses TRBV2 with TRBJ2-7; maybe TRBD2 (5 bases). Sequencing used PBMCs. CDR3 nucleotides: TGTGCCAGCAGTGATCCGGGGTCCTACGAGCAGTACTTC. It codes for CASSDPGSYEQYF.